The rows below give T cell receptor beta chains drawn from one sample of a study of Graves' ophthalmopathy and Graves' hyperthyroidism. TCRdb reanalysed the multiplex PCR reads using MiXCR and keeps one entry per CDR3 protein. The sample carries around 670,000 distinct CDR3 sequences, around 40% recorded once. The specimen was peripheral blood. The origin of the receptors is an adult man with Graves' ophthalmopathy. Both conserved end residues are part of each CDR3. The D gene is left open where the match is weak. Not all rows give a size; the values are once, few, many and, for expanded clones, a class.

J | V | D | size | DNA | CDR3
TRBJ1-5 | TRBV19 | TRBD1 | - | TGTGCACCGGGACAGGGAAGCAATCAGCCCCAGCATTTT | CAPGQGSNQPQHF
TRBJ2-7 | TRBV20-1 | TRBD2 | - | TGCAGTGCTAGAGAACTAGCGGGGGTCTCCTACGAGCAGTACTTC | CSARELAGVSYEQYF
TRBJ2-7 | TRBV10-3 | - | - | TGTGCCATCAGTGGGACAGGCGGGAGTGCCTACGAGCAGTACTTC | CAISGTGGSAYEQYF
TRBJ2-7 | TRBV20-1 | - | - | TGCAGTGCTAGAGGGGGGCAGAGCTACGAGCAGTACTTC | CSARGGQSYEQYF
TRBJ1-6 | TRBV30 | - | - | TGTGCCTGGAGTACGAGTAATTCACCCCTCCACTTT | CAWSTSNSPLHF
TRBJ1-2 | TRBV2 | - | - | TGTGCCAGCAGTAGCCCCCGGGACAAGGGCTATGGCTACACCTTC | CASSSPRDKGYGYTF
TRBJ1-5 | TRBV5-8 | - | many | TGTGCCAGCAGGCTGACAAGGGATCAGCCCCAGCATTTT | CASRLTRDQPQHF
TRBJ2-6 | TRBV4-3 | - | - | TGCGCCAGCAGCCAAGAAGGAGAAGCCTCTGGGGCCAACGTCCTGACTTTC | CASSQEGEASGANVLTF
TRBJ2-6 | TRBV11-1 | - | - | TGTGCCAGCAGCTCGGACGGGAGCTCTGGGGCCAACGTCCTGACTTTC | CASSSDGSSGANVLTF
TRBJ1-2 | TRBV7-2 | - | many | TGTGCCAGCAGCTTAGCGCGAGCGGATGGCTACACCTTC | CASSLARADGYTF
TRBJ1-6 | TRBV19 | TRBD1 | - | TGTGCTAGTCCCTCGGGACAGTTAAATTCACCCCTCCACTTT | CASPSGQLNSPLHF
TRBJ2-7 | TRBV7-3 | TRBD1 | once | TGTGCCAGCAGCTCCATGGGTGACAGGGGGCCCTACGAGCAGTACTTC | CASSSMGDRGPYEQYF
TRBJ1-5 | TRBV10-2 | TRBD1 | - | TGCGCCAGCCGCGAACAGGGGCAAAATCAGCCCCAGCATTTT | CASREQGQNQPQHF
TRBJ2-5 | TRBV7-9 | TRBD2 | many | TGTGCCAGCAGCGGAGAGCGGGAGGGCGGCGAGACCCAGTACTTC | CASSGEREGGETQYF
TRBJ1-1 | TRBV12-3/TRBV12-4 | TRBD1 | few | TGTGCCAGCAGTTTAAAGGGACAGGTCGCAGCTTTCTTT | CASSLKGQVAAFF
TRBJ1-4 | TRBV20-1 | TRBD1 | - | TGCAGTGCTAGGGTAGTCGGGACAGGGAGATTTGATGAAAAACTGTTTTTT | CSARVVGTGRFDEKLFF
TRBJ2-6 | TRBV19 | - | - | TGTGCCAGTAGTTACACCTCCTCTGGGGCCGACGTCCTGACTTTC | CASSYTSSGADVLTF
TRBJ2-6 | TRBV7-9 | - | - | TGTGCCAGCAGGAGAGGGACTTCTGGGGCCAACGTCCTGACTTTC | CASRRGTSGANVLTF
TRBJ2-7 | TRBV2 | TRBD1 | - | TGTGCCAGCTTTGGAGACAGGGTCTACGGGCAGTACTTC | CASFGDRVYGQYF
TRBJ2-5 | TRBV2 | - | many | TGTGCCAGCAGTTCCCGGGGAGGCGGAGAGACCCAGTACTTC | CASSSRGGGETQYF
TRBJ1-2 | TRBV5-1 | TRBD1 | few | TGCGCCAGCAGCTTGGGACCGGGACAGGGGGCCTATGGCTACACCTTC | CASSLGPGQGAYGYTF
TRBJ1-2 | TRBV24-1 | TRBD1 | many | TGTGCCACCAGTGATCCGGGACAGGGGGCCTATGGCTACACCTTC | CATSDPGQGAYGYTF
TRBJ1-1 | TRBV7-3 | - | - | TGTGCCAGCAGGACCTCAGTGAACACTGAAGCTTTCTTT | CASRTSVNTEAFF
TRBJ1-1 | TRBV10-3 | - | many | TGTGCCATCAGTGACCCAACCTTGGACAGTTTGGGAACTGAAGCTTTCTTT | CAISDPTLDSLGTEAFF
TRBJ1-2 | TRBV15 | - | few | TGTGCTTCCAGGGTCCTCGATCAAGTCTACACCTTC | CASRVLDQVYTF
TRBJ2-5 | TRBV7-9 | - | - | TGTGCCAGCAGCTTGGTCAGGGTCCCAGAGACCCAGTACTTC | CASSLVRVPETQYF
TRBJ1-3 | TRBV11-2 | - | - | TGTGCCAGCAGCTTAGGACTACGGGAAAACACCATATATTTT | CASSLGLRENTIYF
TRBJ1-3 | TRBV14 | - | few | TGTGCCAGCAGCCCTCTGCGTAAGAGCTCTGGAAACACCATATATTTT | CASSPLRKSSGNTIYF
TRBJ1-2 | TRBV29-1 | - | - | TGCAGCTTGGATCGGGGCTTCTATGGCTACACCTTC | CSLDRGFYGYTF
TRBJ1-6 | TRBV10-3 | TRBD1 | few | TGTGCCAGCAGGCTCACGGACAGGGGGCTAGGAAATTCACCCCTCCACTTT | CASRLTDRGLGNSPLHF
TRBJ1-3 | TRBV25-1 | TRBD1 | - | TGTGCCACCAGTGCCCTGGGTGGACAGGGCGACTCAAACACCATATATTTT | CATSALGGQGDSNTIYF
TRBJ2-5 | TRBV7-6 | TRBD1 | few | TGTGCCAGCAGCCGCCGGGACAGCCCACTGGGAGAGACCCAGTACTTC | CASSRRDSPLGETQYF
TRBJ1-4 | TRBV19 | - | few | TGTGCCAGTAGTCGGGGGACGGCAAATGAAAAACTGTTTTTT | CASSRGTANEKLFF
TRBJ1-5 | TRBV6-4 | - | few | TGTGCCAGCACCGACGGCCCGTTGGTGCCCCAGCATTTT | CASTDGPLVPQHF
TRBJ2-1 | TRBV25-1 | TRBD1 | few | TGTGCCAGCAGTGGACCGCCGGGACAGGTGATATACAGCTCCTACAATGAGCAGTTCTTC | CASSGPPGQVIYSSYNEQFF
TRBJ2-2 | TRBV29-1 | - | many | TGCAGCGTTACCGGGGCCGTCGGCGGGGAGCTGTTTTTT | CSVTGAVGGELFF
TRBJ1-6 | TRBV10-3 | - | - | TGTGCCATCAGTGTTCAGGGGACGGGCCCGGGATCACCCCTCCACTTT | CAISVQGTGPGSPLHF
TRBJ2-7 | TRBV13 | - | - | TGTGCCAGCAGTTACCAGACCTACGAGCAGTACTTC | CASSYQTYEQYF
TRBJ2-7 | TRBV7-9 | TRBD2 | many | TGCGCCAGCAGCTTTCGGACTAGCGGGAGCTACGAGCAGTACTTC | CASSFRTSGSYEQYF
TRBJ1-5 | TRBV7-9 | - | few | TGTGCCAGCAGCTTGGTAGCAGGGCCATGGCAGCCCCAGCATTTT | CASSLVAGPWQPQHF
TRBJ2-7 | TRBV7-2 | - | - | TGTGCCAGCAGCTTAGTTGCCAGGGTGAACGAGCAGTACTTC | CASSLVARVNEQYF
TRBJ2-2 | TRBV25-1 | - | once | TGTGCCAGCAGCCCGACGACAGGGAACACCGGGGAGCTGTTTTTT | CASSPTTGNTGELFF
TRBJ2-3 | TRBV10-3 | - | - | TGTGCCATCAGTGACAACACAGATACGCAGTATTTT | CAISDNTDTQYF